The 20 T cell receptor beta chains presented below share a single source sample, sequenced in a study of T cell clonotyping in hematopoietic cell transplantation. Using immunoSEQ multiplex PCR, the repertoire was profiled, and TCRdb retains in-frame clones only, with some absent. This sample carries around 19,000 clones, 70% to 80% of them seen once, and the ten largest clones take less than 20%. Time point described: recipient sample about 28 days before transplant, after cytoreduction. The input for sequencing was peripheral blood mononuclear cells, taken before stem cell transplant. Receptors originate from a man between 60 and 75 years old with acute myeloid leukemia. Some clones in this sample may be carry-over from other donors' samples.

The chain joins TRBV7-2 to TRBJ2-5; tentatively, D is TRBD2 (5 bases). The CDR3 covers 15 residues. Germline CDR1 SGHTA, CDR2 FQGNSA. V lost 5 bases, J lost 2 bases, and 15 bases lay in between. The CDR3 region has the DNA TGTGCCAGCAGCCCCCAATCCGGACTGCAAGAGACCCAGTACTTC. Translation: CASSPQSGLQETQYF.

The CDR3 sequence is CAWSRRLEQYF. CDR3 nucleotides: TGTGCCTGGAGCCGAAGGCTCGAGCAGTACTTC. The rearrangement uses TRBV30 and TRBJ2-7; D is undetermined. Germline V gene lookup returns CDR1 GTSNPN and CDR2 SVGIG (reference sequence). Trimming left V 3 bases short and J 6 bases short, with 9 bases between. The CDR3 loop spans 11 amino acids. Complete variable domain (other parts from reference TRBV30 and TRBJ2-7): SQTIHQWPATLVQPVGSPLSLECTVEGTSNPNLYWYRQAAGRGLQLLFYSVGIGQISSEVPQNLSASRPQDRQFILSSKKLLLSDSGFYLCAWSRRLEQYFGPGTRLTVT.

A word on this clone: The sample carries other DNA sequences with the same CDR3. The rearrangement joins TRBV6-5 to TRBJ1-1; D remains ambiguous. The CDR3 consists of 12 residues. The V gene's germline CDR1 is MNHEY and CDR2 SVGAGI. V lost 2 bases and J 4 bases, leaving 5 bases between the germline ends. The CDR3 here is CASSYGGTEAFF. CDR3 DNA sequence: TGTGCCAGCAGTTACGGTGGCACTGAAGCTTTCTTT.

The DNA for the CDR3 is TGCAGCGTTGTCCAGTTTGATCAAGAGACCCAGTACTTC. This sequence encodes CSVVQFDQETQYF. The chain uses TRBV29-1 and TRBJ2-5; D uncertain. Germline V gene data show CDR1 as SQVTM and CDR2 as ANQGSEA. The CDR3 loop spans 13 amino acids. Between the trimmed V and J ends, which lost 4 bases and 2 bases, there was a span of 11 bases.

CDR3 sequence (DNA): TGTGCCTGGAGTGGGGCTACCTACTCCTACAATGAGCAGTTCTTC. Amino acids: CAWSGATYSYNEQFF. The chain links TRBV30 to TRBJ2-1; D not resolved. CDR3 length: 15 amino acids. Trimming left V 1 base short and J 0 bases short, with 10 bases between. Germline CDR1 and CDR2: GTSNPN and SVGIG (reference sequence).

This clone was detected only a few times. The CDR3 loop is CASSSDRVGIGEQFF. CDR3 DNA: TGTGCCAGCAGCTCGGACAGGGTGGGGATCGGTGAGCAGTTCTTC. V usage is TRBV7-9 and J usage is TRBJ2-1; 8 bases map to TRBD1. This CDR3 is 15 amino acids long. The trim removed 4 bases at V and 9 bases at J, leaving 11 bases unmatched. Germline assignment: CDR1 SEHNR and CDR2 FQNEAQ (reference sequence).

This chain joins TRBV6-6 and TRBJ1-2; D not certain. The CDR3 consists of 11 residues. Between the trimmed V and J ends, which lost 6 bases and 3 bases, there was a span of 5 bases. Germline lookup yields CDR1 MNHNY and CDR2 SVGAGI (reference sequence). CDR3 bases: TGTGCCAGCAGGAGAGACTATGGCTACACCTTC. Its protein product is CASRRDYGYTF.

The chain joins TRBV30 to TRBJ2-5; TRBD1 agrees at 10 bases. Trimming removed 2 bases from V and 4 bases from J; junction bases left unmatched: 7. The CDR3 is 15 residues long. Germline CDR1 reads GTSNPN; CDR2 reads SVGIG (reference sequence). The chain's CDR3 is CAWSPRTGGRETQYF. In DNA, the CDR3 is TGTGCCTGGAGTCCCCGGACAGGGGGGCGAGAGACCCAGTACTTC.

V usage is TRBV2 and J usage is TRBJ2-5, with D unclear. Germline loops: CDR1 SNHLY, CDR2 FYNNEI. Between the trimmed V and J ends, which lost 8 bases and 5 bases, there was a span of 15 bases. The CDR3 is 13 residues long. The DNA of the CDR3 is TGTGCCAGCGCTGAGGTTAGGTCGGAGACCCAGTACTTC. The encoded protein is CASAEVRSETQYF. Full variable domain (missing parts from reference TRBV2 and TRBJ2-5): EPEVTQTPSHQVTQMGQEVILRCVPISNHLYFYWYRQILGQKVEFLVSFYNNEISEKSEIFDDQFSVERPDGSNFTLKIRSTKLEDSAMYFCASAEVRSETQYFGPGTRLLVL.

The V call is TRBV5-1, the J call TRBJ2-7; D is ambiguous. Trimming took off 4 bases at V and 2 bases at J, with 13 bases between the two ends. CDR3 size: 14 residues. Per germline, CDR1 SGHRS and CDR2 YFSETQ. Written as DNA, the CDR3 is TGCGCCAGCAGCAACCTAGGGATGGCCTACGAGCAGTACTTC. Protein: CASSNLGMAYEQYF.

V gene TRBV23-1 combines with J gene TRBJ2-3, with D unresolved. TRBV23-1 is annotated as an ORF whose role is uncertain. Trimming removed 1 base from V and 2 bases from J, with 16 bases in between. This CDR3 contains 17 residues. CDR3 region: CASSQWPTHYSTDTQYF. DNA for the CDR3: TGCGCCAGCAGTCAATGGCCGACCCACTATTCCACAGATACGCAGTATTTT.

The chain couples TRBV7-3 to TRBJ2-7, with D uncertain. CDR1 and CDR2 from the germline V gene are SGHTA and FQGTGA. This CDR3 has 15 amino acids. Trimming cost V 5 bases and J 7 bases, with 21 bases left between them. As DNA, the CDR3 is TGTGCCAGCAGCCGGTTCGGACCCATGGTGGGAGAGCAGTACTTC. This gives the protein CASSRFGPMVGEQYF.

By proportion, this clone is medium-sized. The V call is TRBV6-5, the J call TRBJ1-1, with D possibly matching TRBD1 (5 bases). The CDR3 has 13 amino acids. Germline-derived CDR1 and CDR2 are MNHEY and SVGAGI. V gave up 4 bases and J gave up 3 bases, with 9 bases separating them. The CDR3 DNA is TGTGCCAGCAGTTCGGGACTCCACACTGAAGCTTTCTTT. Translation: CASSSGLHTEAFF.

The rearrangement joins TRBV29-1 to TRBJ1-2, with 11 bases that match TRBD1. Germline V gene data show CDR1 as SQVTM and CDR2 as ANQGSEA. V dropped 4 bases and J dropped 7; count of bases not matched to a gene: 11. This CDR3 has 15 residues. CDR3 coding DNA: TGCAGCGTTGCGGGACAGGGGGGCTCGATGTTTGGCTACACCTTC. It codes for CSVAGQGGSMFGYTF.

CDR3 region: CASSLTGLSGNTIYF. CDR3 DNA sequence: TGTGCCAGCAGCCTGACAGGCCTCTCTGGAAACACCATATATTTT. The chain carries TRBV7-9 and TRBJ1-3; TRBD1 is a possible D gene (6 bases). This CDR3 has 15 residues. V dropped 5 bases and J dropped 0 bases, with 11 bases sitting between them. CDR1 is SEHNR, CDR2 FQNEAQ, per germline (reference sequence).

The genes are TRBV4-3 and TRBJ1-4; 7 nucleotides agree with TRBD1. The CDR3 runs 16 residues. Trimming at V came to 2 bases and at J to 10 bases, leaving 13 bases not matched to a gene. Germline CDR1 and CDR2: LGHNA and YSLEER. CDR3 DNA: TGCGCCAGCAGCCAACCGACCAGCAGGGGGGAGGTAAAACTGTTTTTT. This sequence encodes CASSQPTSRGEVKLFF.

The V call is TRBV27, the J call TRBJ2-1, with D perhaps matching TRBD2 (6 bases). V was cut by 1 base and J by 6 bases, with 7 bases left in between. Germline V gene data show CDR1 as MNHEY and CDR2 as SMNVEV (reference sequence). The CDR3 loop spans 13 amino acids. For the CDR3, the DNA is TGTGCCAGCAGTTTATGGGGGGTCAATGAGCAGTTCTTC. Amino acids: CASSLWGVNEQFF.

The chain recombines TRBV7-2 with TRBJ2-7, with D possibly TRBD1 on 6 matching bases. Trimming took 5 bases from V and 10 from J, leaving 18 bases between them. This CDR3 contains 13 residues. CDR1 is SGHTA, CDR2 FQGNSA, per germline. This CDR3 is CASSMGGYRDQYF. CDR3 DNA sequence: TGTGCCAGCAGCATGGGTGGGTACAGGGACCAGTACTTC.

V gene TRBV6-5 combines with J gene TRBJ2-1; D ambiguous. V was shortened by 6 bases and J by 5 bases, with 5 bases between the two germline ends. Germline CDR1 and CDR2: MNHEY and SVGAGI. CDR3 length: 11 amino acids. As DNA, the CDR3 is TGTGCCAGCAGCTGGAACAATGAGCAGTTCTTC. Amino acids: CASSWNNEQFF.

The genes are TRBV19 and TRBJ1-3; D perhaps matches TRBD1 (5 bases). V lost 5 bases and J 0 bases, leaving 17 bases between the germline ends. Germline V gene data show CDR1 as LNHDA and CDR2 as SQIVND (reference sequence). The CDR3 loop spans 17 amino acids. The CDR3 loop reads CASSPRRGTNSGNTIYF. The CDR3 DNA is TGTGCCAGTAGTCCCAGGCGAGGGACGAACTCTGGAAACACCATATATTTT.